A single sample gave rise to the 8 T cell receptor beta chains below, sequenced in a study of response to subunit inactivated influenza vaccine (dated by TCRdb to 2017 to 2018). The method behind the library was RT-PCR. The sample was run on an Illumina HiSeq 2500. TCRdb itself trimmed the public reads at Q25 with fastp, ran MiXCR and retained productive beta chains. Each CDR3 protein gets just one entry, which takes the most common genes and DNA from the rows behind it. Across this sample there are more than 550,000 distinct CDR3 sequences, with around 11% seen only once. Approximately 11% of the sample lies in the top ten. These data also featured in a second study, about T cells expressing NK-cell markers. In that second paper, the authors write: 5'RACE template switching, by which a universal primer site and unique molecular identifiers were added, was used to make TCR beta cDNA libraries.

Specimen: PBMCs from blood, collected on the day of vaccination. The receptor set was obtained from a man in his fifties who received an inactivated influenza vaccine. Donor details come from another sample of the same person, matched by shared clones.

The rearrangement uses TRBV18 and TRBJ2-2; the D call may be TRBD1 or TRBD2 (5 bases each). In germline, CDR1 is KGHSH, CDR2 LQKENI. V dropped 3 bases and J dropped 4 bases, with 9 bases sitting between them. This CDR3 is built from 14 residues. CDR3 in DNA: TGTGCCAGCTCACCCGGGGCGCGCACCGGGGAGCTGTTTTTT. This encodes CASSPGARTGELFF.

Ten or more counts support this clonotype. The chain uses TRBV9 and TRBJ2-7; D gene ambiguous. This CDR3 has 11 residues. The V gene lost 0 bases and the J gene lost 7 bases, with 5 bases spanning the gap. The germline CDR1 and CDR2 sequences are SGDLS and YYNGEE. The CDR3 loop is CASSVVREQYF. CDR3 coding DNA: TGTGCCAGCAGCGTAGTAAGGGAGCAGTACTTC.

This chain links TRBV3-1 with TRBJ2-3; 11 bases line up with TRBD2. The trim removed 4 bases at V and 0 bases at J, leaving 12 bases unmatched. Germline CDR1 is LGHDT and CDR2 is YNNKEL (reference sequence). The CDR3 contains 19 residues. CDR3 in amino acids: CASSLIGTSGRGSTDTQYF. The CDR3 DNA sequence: TGTGCCAGCAGCCTTATTGGGACTAGCGGAAGAGGTAGCACAGATACGCAGTATTTT.

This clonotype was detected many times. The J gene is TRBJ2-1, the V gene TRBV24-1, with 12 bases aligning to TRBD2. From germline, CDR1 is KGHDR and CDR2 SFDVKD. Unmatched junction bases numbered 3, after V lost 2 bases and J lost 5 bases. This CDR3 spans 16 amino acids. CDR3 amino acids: CATSDSLAGGDNEQFF. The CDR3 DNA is TGTGCCACCAGTGATTCTCTAGCGGGAGGGGACAATGAGCAGTTCTTC.

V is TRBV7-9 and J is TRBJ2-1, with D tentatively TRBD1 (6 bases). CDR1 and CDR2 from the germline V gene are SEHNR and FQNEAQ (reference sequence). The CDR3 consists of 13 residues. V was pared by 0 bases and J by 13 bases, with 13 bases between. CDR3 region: CASSLAVGTFQFF. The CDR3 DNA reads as TGTGCCAGCAGCTTAGCGGTTGGGACATTTCAGTTCTTC.

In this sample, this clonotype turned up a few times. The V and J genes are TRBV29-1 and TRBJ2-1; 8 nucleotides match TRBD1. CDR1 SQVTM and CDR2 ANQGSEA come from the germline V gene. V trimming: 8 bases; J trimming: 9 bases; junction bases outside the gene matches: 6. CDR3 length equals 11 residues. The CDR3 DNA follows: TGCAGCTTGAGGACAGGGTCTGAGCAGTTCTTC. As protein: CSLRTGSEQFF.

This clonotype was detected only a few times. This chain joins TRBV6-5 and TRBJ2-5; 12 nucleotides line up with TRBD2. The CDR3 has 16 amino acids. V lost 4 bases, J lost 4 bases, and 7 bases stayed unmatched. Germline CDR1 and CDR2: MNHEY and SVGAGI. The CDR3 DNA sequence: TGTGCCAGCAGTTTCCGACTAGCGGGAGAAGGAGAGACCCAGTACTTC. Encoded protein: CASSFRLAGEGETQYF.

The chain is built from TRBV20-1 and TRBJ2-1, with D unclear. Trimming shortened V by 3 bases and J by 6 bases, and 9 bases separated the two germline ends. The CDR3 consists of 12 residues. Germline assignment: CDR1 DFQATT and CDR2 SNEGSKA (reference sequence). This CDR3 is CSASKSINEQFF. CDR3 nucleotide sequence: TGCAGTGCTAGCAAATCGATCAATGAGCAGTTCTTC.